This paragraph reports one TCR beta chain. As yet, its antigen is unknown. Approximately 300,000 cells per CD8+ T cell subset were flow-sorted in triplicate. This CDR3 is 15 amino acids long. Germline loops: CDR1 MNHEY, CDR2 SVGEGT. The sample originates from a study of CXCR3-negative and CXCR3-positive naive CD8 T cells. Whole-study context: A total of about 130 million TRB reads was generated, with about 1.5 +/- 0.3 million per library.

Study results and limitations: In both naive subsets diversity was comparably high, whereas memory CD8+ cells showed much lower diversity. Naive CXCR3-negative and CXCR3-positive cells had similar TRBV-TRBJ usage; memory differed.

Via 5' RACE with UMI labels, TRB cDNA libraries were prepared. TCRdb re-called the 5' RACE reads and shows each CDR3 protein once, DNA omitted. This sample contains about 43,000 distinct CDR3 sequences. Sequenced sample: memory CD8+ T cells from blood. This TCR came from a human donor in good health. Some clones in this sample may be carry-over from other donors' samples. The chain is built from TRBV6-2 or TRBV6-3 and TRBJ2-3. The chain's CDR3 is CASSYSAHRADTQYF.